Here is one T cell receptor (beta chain) with its context. This entry is derived from a study of blood T cell repertoires in COVID-19. On the study more broadly: T cells, B-cell-depleted T cells, or PBMCs supplied cDNA or gDNA.

The assay was immunoSEQ multiplex PCR, and TCRdb's table has in-frame clones only and misses some. The table includes approximately 82,000 clones, around 89% detected once. J lost 8 bases, V lost 7 bases, and 26 bases had no gene match. From germline, CDR1 is SQVTM and CDR2 ANQGSEA. The CDR3 contains 18 residues. Those enrolled, adults aged 18 to 89 years, came from under 25 US areas. The gene calls are TRBV29-1 and TRBJ2-1, with TRBD2 matching over 7 bases. The sequenced sample was PBMCs or T cells enriched from blood (not recorded which). The TCR comes from a woman in her forties or fifties with acute COVID-19. The CDR3 DNA reads as TGCAGCGGGAGACACTCCTTAACGGGCGGGAGTTATGTCGATGAGCAGTTCTTC. Translating it yields CSGRHSLTGGSYVDEQFF.